One and the same sample provided the 15 T cell receptor beta chains below, sequenced in a study of T cell repertoires in cytomegalovirus infection. TCRdb re-analysed the reads in MiXCR, keeping a single row per CDR3 protein. The sample carries 900,000 to 950,000 distinct CDR3 sequences, approximately 31% recorded once. These receptors have no known antigen. This specimen was cultured CD8+ T cells from PBMCs, taken from culture after CMV antigen stimulation. The receptors stem from a human donor in good health (CMV status not recorded). Some clones in this sample may be carry-over from other donors' samples.

The CDR3 nucleotides read TGCGCCAGCAGTGAGTATGGGCGAGGGCCTCGCGAGCAGTACGTC. Its translation: CASSEYGRGPREQYV. This sequence joins TRBV23-1 and TRBJ2-7, with TRBD2 as a possible D gene (5 bases). TRBV23-1 carries the ORF label, with uncertain function. The CDR3 runs 15 residues. V was clipped by 5 bases and J by 6 bases, with 20 bases between them.

This clonotype was observed at least ten times. J is TRBJ2-2 and V is TRBV6-5; the D is unclear. The V gene's germline CDR1 is MNHEY and CDR2 SVGAGI. The CDR3 extends over 13 amino acids. Trimming removed 0 bases from V and 3 bases from J, with 2 bases in between. CDR3 protein: CASSYSYTGELFF. As DNA, the CDR3 is TGTGCCAGCAGTTACTCTTACACCGGGGAGCTGTTTTTT.

This chain links TRBV7-9 with TRBJ2-5, with 11 positions matching TRBD2. The CDR3 spans 15 residues. The germline gives CDR1 SEHNR, CDR2 FQNEAQ (reference sequence). J gave up 4 bases and V 5 bases, and 6 bases lay outside the gene matches. The CDR3 spells CASSISGGATETQYF. CDR3 nucleotide sequence: TGTGCCAGCAGCATTAGCGGGGGGGCCACAGAGACCCAGTACTTC.

Details on this clonotype: A much bigger clone sits one base away, suggesting this may be a read error. V is TRBV7-6 and J is TRBJ2-1; TRBD2 matches 8 bases. Germline V CDR1 and CDR2: SGHVS, FNYEAQ. The CDR3 length is 15 residues. The CDR3 sequence: CASSSRGGTYNKQFF. In DNA form, the CDR3 reads TGTGCCAGCAGCTCCCGGGGGGGCACCTACAATAAGCAGTTCTTC.

Only a few counts were recorded for this clonotype. CDR3 coding DNA: TGTGCCAGCAGCCAAGATAGGGGGCTAGTCTATGATACGCAGTATTTT. It is translated as CASSQDRGLVYDTQYF. This chain uses TRBV14 with TRBJ2-3; 7 nucleotides agree with TRBD1. This CDR3 comprises 16 residues. The V gene end was trimmed by 0 bases and the J gene end by 6 bases; junction bases not matched to a gene: 9. CDR1 and CDR2 (germline): SGHDN, FVKESK.

V usage is TRBV9 and J usage is TRBJ1-3; no clear D gene. The CDR3 runs to 21 residues. Trimming removed 4 bases from V and 2 bases from J, with 31 bases in between. The germline V gene has CDR1 SGDLS and CDR2 YYNGEE. The chain's CDR3 is CASSPNDRRSETFFTGNTIYF. As DNA, the CDR3 is TGTGCCAGCAGCCCCAACGACCGGCGGAGTGAAACCTTTTTCACTGGAAACACCATATATTTT. The variable domain in full, with the rest retrieved from reference TRBV9 and TRBJ1-3, is DSGVTQTPKHLITATGQRVTLRCSPRSGDLSVYWYQQSLDQGLQFLIQYYNGEERAKGNILERFSAQQFPDLHSELNLSSLELGDSALYFCASSPNDRRSETFFTGNTIYFGEGSWLTVV.

This chain joins TRBV5-4 and TRBJ2-1; 8 bases fit TRBD2. Germline lookup yields CDR1 SGHNT and CDR2 YYREEE (reference sequence). Trimming at V came to 5 bases and at J to 8 bases, leaving 12 bases not matched to a gene. The CDR3 runs to 15 residues. The chain's CDR3 is CASSLGGGGGDEQFF. CDR3 bases: TGTGCCAGCAGTCTCGGGGGGGGCGGAGGGGATGAGCAGTTCTTC.

The chain joins TRBV29-1 to TRBJ1-1, with TRBD1 matching over 8 bases. From germline, CDR1 is SQVTM and CDR2 ANQGSEA. V gave up 4 bases and J gave up 4 bases; unmatched junction bases: 8. The CDR3 is 14 residues long. The DNA of the CDR3 is TGCAGCGTTGTAACGGGGGACAGGATCACTGAAGCTTTCTTT. Its protein is CSVVTGDRITEAFF.

About this clonotype itself: This clone may be a read error of a much larger clone one base away. The chain is built from TRBV12-3 or TRBV12-4 and TRBJ1-5, with D possibly TRBD1 on 5 matching bases. There are 13 residues in the CDR3. The CDR3 nucleotides read TGTGCCAACAGTGCTACAGGCCCCAAGCCCCAGCATTTT. This gives the protein CANSATGPKPQHF.

There are a few counts of this clonotype. The genes are TRBV6-6 and TRBJ2-7, with D possibly called TRBD1 or TRBD2 (5 bases each). Germline lookup yields CDR1 MNHNY and CDR2 SVGAGI (reference sequence). The CDR3 is made up of 13 amino acids. V was trimmed by 5 bases and J by 3 bases, leaving 11 bases between them. In DNA form, the CDR3 reads TGTGCCAGCAGTAGGGACGTAATCTACGAGCAGTACGTC. Protein: CASSRDVIYEQYV.

The J gene is TRBJ2-3, the V gene TRBV2; 7 bases match TRBD1. This CDR3 has 16 amino acids. With 1 base clipped from V and 6 bases from J, the junction kept 10 bases outside the gene matches. CDR1 SNHLY and CDR2 FYNNEI come from the germline V gene. The CDR3 sequence: CASSEERGGAPDTQYF. The CDR3, as DNA: TGTGCCAGCAGTGAAGAGAGAGGGGGCGCCCCCGATACGCAGTATTTT.

The chain is built from TRBV27 and TRBJ2-1, with TRBD1 matching over 7 bases. Trimming at V came to 4 bases and at J to 2 bases, leaving 5 bases not matched to a gene. Per the germline V gene, CDR1 is MNHEY and CDR2 is SMNVEV (reference sequence). The CDR3 contains 15 residues. The CDR3, as DNA: TGTGCCAGCAGTTGGACCCAGGGGGCCTACAATGAGCAGTTCTTC. Translation: CASSWTQGAYNEQFF.

The CDR3 spells CASSYSIPGQGANYGYTF. As DNA, the CDR3 is TGTGCCAGCAGTTACTCGATCCCGGGACAGGGGGCGAACTATGGCTACACCTTC. The gene calls are TRBV6-5 and TRBJ1-2; 12 nucleotides agree with TRBD1. This CDR3 has 18 residues. The germline V gene has CDR1 MNHEY and CDR2 SVGAGI. The J segment lost 2 bases and the V segment lost 0 bases, leaving 7 bases of the junction unmatched.

The rearrangement uses TRBV5-3 and TRBJ2-5; D is possibly TRBD1 (5 bases). TRBV5-3 is noted as an ORF with a role that remains uncertain. The V gene lost 8 bases and the J gene lost 12 bases, with 20 bases spanning the gap. The CDR3 is 12 amino acids. The CDR3 spells CASSPTDDREYF. In DNA form, the CDR3 reads TGTGCCAGCAGCCCTACCGATGACAGAGAGTACTTC.

V gene TRBV6-5 combines with J gene TRBJ1-2, with D maybe TRBD1 (5 bases). Germline CDR1 reads MNHEY; CDR2 reads SVGAGI. V lost 1 base and J 2 bases, leaving 8 bases between the germline ends. The CDR3 has 14 amino acids. CDR3 sequence reads: CASSYYRGNYGYTF. The DNA of the CDR3 is TGTGCCAGCAGTTACTATCGGGGGAACTATGGCTACACCTTC.